The entry below gives a single TCR beta chain sequence along with its context. Its antigen is currently unknown. The data are from a study of shared clonotypes between healthy human individuals. The overall study: Per donor, CD8 memory used one plate, CD8 naive used two, CD4 memory used three and CD4 naive used three.

Sequenced by immunoSEQ multiplex PCR; TCRdb stores in-frame clones only, minus some. The sample lists about 2,500,000 clones, about 92% occurring once. CD4+ cells yielded CD45RA+ naive and CD45RA-negative memory subsets. Study outcomes and limitations: Sorted-subset sequencing was shown by rarefaction to be incomplete despite large depth.

Trimming took off 2 bases at V and 4 bases at J, with 9 bases between the two ends. CDR3 length: 13 residues. Germline loops: CDR1 GTSNPN, CDR2 SVGIG (reference sequence). This TCR came from a man between 18 and 29 years old in good health. This chain uses TRBV30 with TRBJ1-5; D not certain. The specimen was naive CD4+ T cells sorted from blood. Subset given: CD45RA+ positively selected. The CDR3 reads CAWSSQENQPQHF. The DNA for the CDR3 is TGTGCCTGGAGTTCTCAGGAGAATCAGCCCCAGCATTTT.